This TCR beta chain is from a study of T-cell memory formation after mild COVID-19. Constant-segment primers served in 5'RACE that generated TCR alpha and TCR beta cDNA libraries bearing sample barcodes and UMIs. TCRdb redid the calling of the 5' RACE reads with MiXCR, one entry per CDR3 protein. This repertoire shows roughly 200,000 distinct CDR3 sequences, 9.5% to 10% found once; its top ten account for around 3.3%. V was pared by 5 bases and J by 3 bases, with 1 base of the junction left unmatched. Germline CDR1 is SGHVS and CDR2 is FQNEAQ. CDR3 size: 13 residues. Study-wide points: Mostly located in CM and EM were contracting CD4+ clones, with contracting CD8+ clones located in EMRA. From day 15 to 85, contracting clones were balanced between CD4 and CD8, whereas later expanders leaned toward CD4+.

Comments on this clonotype: The antigen remains unidentified.

The chain recombines TRBV7-8 with TRBJ2-1; 7 bases line up with TRBD2. This clonotype was obtained from a young man who had mild COVID-19 (a few samples of this study predate the infection). Cell type and time point are not known. The material sequenced was PBMCs or a T cell subset sorted from them (not recorded which). CDR3 residues: CASSGGDYNEQFF. The CDR3 DNA reads as TGTGCCAGCAGCGGGGGGGACTACAATGAGCAGTTCTTC.